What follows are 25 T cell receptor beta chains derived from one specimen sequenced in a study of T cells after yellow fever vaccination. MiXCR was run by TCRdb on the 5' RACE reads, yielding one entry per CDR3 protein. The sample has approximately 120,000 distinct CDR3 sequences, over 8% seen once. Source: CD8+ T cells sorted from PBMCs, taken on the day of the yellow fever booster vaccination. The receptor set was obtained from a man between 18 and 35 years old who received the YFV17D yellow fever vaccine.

CDR3 sequence reads: CASSYSRLAGDTDTQYF. CDR3 DNA: TGTGCCAGCAGTTACTCGAGGCTAGCGGGGGACACAGATACGCAGTATTTT. J is TRBJ2-3 and V is TRBV6-2 or TRBV6-3; 10 bases line up with TRBD2. V lost 0 bases and J lost 2; bases outside the gene matches: 5. Per germline, CDR1 MNHEY and CDR2 SVGEGT. CDR3 size: 17 residues.

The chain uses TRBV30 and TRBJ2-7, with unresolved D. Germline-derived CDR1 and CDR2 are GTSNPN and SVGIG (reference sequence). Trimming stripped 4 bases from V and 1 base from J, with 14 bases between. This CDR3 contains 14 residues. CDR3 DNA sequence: TGTGCCTGGACTTTATCGACGCCGTCCTACGAGCAGTACTTC. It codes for CAWTLSTPSYEQYF.

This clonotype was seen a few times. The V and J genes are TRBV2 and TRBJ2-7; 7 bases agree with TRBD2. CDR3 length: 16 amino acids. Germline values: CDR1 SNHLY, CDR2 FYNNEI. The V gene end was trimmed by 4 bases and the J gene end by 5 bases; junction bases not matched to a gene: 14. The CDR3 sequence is CASSALAESPRDEQYF. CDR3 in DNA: TGTGCCAGCAGTGCCCTAGCGGAGTCCCCCCGGGACGAGCAGTACTTC.

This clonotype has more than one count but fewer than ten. This chain's CDR3 is CASSEESGYEQYF. The DNA for the CDR3 is TGTGCCAGCAGTGAAGAGTCGGGGTACGAGCAGTACTTC. The chain carries TRBV6-1 and TRBJ2-7; maybe TRBD2 (5 bases). The CDR3 consists of 13 residues. The V gene lost 1 base and the J gene lost 4 bases, with 8 bases spanning the gap. From germline, CDR1 is MNHNS and CDR2 SASEGT.

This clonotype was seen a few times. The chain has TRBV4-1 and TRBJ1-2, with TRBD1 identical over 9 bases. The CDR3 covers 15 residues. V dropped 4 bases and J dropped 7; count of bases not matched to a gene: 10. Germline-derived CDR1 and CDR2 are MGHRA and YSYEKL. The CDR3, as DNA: TGCGCCAGCAGCCTGCCGGGGGACAGGGACGGTGGCTACACCTTC. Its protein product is CASSLPGDRDGGYTF.

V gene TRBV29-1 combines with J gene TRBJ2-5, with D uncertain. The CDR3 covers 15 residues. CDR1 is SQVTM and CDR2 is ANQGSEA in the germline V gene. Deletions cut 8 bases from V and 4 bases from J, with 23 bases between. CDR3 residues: CSSVGRMYRRETQYF. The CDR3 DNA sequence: TGCAGCTCTGTGGGTAGGATGTATAGGAGAGAGACCCAGTACTTC.

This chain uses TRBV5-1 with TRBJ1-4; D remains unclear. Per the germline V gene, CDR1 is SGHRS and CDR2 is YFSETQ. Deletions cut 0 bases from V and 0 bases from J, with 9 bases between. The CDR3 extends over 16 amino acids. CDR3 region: CASSLVGPATNEKLFF. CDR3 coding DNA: TGCGCCAGCAGCTTGGTGGGCCCAGCAACTAATGAAAAACTGTTTTTT.

This chain's CDR3 is CASTTGTSTEQFF. CDR3 nucleotide sequence: TGTGCCAGCACCACCGGGACTAGTACTGAGCAGTTCTTC. The J gene is TRBJ2-1, the V gene TRBV27; 8 bases map to TRBD2. The CDR3 sequence is 13 residues long. Trimming removed 7 bases from V and 9 bases from J; junction bases left unmatched: 8. The germline CDR1 and CDR2 sequences are MNHEY and SMNVEV (reference sequence).

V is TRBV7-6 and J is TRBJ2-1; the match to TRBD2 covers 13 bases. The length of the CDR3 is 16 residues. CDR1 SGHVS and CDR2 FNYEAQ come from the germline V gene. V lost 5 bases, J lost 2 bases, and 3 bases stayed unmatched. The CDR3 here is CASSHTSGGAYNEQFF. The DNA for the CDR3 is TGTGCCAGCAGCCACACTAGCGGGGGGGCCTACAATGAGCAGTTCTTC. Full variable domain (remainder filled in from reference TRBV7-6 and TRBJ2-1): GAGVSQSPRYKVTKRGQDVALRCDPISGHVSLYWYRQALGQGPEFLTYFNYEAQQDKSGLPNDRFSAERPEGSISTLTIQRTEQRDSAMYRCASSHTSGGAYNEQFFGPGTRLTVL.

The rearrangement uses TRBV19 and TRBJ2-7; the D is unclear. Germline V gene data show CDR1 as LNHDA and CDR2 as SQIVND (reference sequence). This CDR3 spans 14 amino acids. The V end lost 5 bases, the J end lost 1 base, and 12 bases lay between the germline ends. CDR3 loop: CASSVGVSSYEQYF. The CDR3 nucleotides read TGTGCCAGTAGTGTGGGTGTCAGTTCCTACGAGCAGTACTTC.

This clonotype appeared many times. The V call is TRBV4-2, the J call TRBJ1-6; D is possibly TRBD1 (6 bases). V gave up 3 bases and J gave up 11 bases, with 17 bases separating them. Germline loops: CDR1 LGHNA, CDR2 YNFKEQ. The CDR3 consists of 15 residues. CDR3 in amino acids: CASSQRGHPLPPLHF. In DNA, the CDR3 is TGTGCCAGCAGCCAGCGGGGACACCCCCTCCCACCCCTCCACTTT.

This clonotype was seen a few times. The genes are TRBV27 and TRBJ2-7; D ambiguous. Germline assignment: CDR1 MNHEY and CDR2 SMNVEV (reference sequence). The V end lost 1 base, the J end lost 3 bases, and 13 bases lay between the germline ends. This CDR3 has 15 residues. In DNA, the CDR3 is TGTGCCAGCAGTTTATTTATGGCAACCCACTACGAGCAGTACTTC. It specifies CASSLFMATHYEQYF.

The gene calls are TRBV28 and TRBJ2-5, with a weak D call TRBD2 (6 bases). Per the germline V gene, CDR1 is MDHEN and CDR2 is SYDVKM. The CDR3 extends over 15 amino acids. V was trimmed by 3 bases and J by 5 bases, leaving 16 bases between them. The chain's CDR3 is CASSFGTGDGETQYF. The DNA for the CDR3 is TGTGCCAGCAGTTTCGGGACTGGAGACGGGGAGACCCAGTACTTC.

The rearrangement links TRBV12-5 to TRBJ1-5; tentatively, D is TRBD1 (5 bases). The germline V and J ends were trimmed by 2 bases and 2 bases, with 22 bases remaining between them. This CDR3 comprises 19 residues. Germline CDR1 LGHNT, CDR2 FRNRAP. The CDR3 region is CASGLPLPPRGKGNQPQHF. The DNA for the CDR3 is TGTGCTAGTGGTTTGCCACTCCCACCGCGGGGGAAGGGCAATCAGCCCCAGCATTTT.

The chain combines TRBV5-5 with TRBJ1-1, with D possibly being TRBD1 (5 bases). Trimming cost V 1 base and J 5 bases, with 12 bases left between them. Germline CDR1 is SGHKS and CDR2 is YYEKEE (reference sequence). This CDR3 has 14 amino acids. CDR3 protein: CASSLPREGTEAFF. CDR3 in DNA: TGTGCCAGCAGCTTGCCACGGGAGGGGACTGAAGCTTTCTTT.

As DNA, the CDR3 is TGTGCCAGCAGCCAAGAGGGCGTTAGCACAGATACGCAGTATTTT. It is translated as CASSQEGVSTDTQYF. The chain links TRBV4-2 to TRBJ2-3; no reliable D call. Germline CDR1 and CDR2: LGHNA and YNFKEQ. The CDR3 contains 15 residues. V was trimmed by 0 bases and J by 0 bases, leaving 7 bases between them.

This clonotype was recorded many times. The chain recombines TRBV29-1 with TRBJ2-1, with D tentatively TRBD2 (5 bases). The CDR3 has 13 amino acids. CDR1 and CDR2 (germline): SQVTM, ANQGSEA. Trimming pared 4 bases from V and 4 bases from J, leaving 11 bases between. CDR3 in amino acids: CSVVRAEYNEQFF. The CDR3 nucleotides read TGCAGCGTTGTGAGGGCCGAATACAATGAGCAGTTCTTC.

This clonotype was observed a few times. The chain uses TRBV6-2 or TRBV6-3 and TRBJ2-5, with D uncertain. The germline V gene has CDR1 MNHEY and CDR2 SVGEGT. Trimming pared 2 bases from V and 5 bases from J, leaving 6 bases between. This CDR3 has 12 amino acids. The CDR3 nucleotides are TGTGCCAGCAGTTACGGTGTGGAGACCCAGTACTTC. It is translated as CASSYGVETQYF.

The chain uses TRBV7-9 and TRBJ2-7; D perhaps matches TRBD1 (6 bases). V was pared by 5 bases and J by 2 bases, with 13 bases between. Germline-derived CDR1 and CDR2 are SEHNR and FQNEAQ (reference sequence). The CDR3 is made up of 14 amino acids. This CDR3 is CASSVDRLPYEQYV. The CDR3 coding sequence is TGTGCCAGCAGCGTCGACAGGTTACCCTACGAGCAGTACGTC.

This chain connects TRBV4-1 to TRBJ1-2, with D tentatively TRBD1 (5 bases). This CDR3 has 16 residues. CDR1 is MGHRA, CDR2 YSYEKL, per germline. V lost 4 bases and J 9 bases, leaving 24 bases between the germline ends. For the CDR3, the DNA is TGCGCCAGCAGCCGACAGCGGGCGCTGCCCGGGGAAAGCTACACCTTC. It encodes CASSRQRALPGESYTF.

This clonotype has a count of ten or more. The CDR3 DNA reads as TGTGCCAGCAGCTTAGGCCAACATGGGCGGGGGAATGAGCAGTTCTTC. It codes for CASSLGQHGRGNEQFF. This sequence joins TRBV11-2 and TRBJ2-1, with TRBD2 matching over 7 bases. The CDR3 has 16 amino acids. The trim removed 1 base at V and 7 bases at J, leaving 10 bases unmatched. Germline V gene sequence: CDR1 SGHAT, CDR2 FQNNGV.

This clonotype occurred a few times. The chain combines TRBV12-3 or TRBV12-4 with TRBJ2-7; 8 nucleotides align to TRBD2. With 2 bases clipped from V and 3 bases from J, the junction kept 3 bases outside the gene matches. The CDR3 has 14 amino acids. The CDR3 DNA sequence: TGTGCCAGCAGTTTATCGGGGGGGCTCTACGAGCAGTACTTC. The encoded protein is CASSLSGGLYEQYF.

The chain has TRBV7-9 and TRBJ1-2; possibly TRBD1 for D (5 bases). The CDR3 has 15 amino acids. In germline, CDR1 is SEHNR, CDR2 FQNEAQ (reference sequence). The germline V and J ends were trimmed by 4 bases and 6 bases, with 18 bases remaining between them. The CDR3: CASSSSDTPRHGYTF. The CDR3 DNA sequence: TGTGCCAGCAGCTCATCGGACACCCCTAGGCATGGCTACACCTTC.

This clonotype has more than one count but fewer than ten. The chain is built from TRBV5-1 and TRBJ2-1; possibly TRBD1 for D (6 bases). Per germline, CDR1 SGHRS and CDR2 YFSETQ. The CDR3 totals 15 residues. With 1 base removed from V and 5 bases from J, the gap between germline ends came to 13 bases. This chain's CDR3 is CASSLYRDTNNEQFF. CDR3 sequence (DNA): TGCGCCAGCAGCTTGTACCGGGACACCAACAATGAGCAGTTCTTC.

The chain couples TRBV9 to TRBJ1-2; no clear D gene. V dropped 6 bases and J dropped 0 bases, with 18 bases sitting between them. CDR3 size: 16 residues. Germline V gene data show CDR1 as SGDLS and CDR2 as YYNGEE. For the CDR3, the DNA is TGTGCCAGCACCTCTGGTTGGCCGGTTTCTAACTATGGCTACACCTTC. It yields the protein CASTSGWPVSNYGYTF.